This TCR beta chain came from a study of CD4+ T cells in melanoma. General study findings and limits: A reported correlation linked neoantigen-specific CD4+ T cells to CD8+, macrophage and B cell function. In melanoma, neoantigen-specific CD4+ T cells reportedly differed in differentiation state.

This table comes from immunoSEQ multiplex PCR, and its TCRdb copy is limited to in-frame clones, with some not included. This sample has roughly 7,000 clones, with roughly 47% found just once. Trimming stripped 0 bases from V and 1 base from J, with 12 bases between. Germline lookup yields CDR1 MNHNY and CDR2 SVGAGI (reference sequence). This CDR3 is 16 amino acids long. In regard to this clone: The target antigen is unknown.

This receptor was taken from a human donor with melanoma. Sequencing used cells from a culture (not recorded whether cultured in vitro). The chain links TRBV6-6 to TRBJ1-1; D is unresolved. The CDR3 protein is CASSYSPRGGNTEAFF. CDR3 coding DNA: TGTGCCAGCAGTTACTCGCCACGGGGAGGGAACACTGAAGCTTTCTTT.